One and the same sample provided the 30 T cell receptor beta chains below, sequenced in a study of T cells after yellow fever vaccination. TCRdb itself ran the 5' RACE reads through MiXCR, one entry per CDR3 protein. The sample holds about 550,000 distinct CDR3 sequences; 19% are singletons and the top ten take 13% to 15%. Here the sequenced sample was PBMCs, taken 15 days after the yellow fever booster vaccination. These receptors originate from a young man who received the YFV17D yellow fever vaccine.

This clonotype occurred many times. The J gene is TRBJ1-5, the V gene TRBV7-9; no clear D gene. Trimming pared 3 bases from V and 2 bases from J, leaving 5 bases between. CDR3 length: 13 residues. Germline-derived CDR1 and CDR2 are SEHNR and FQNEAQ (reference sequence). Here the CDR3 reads CASSLDGNQPQHF. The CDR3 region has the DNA TGTGCCAGCAGCTTGGATGGCAATCAGCCCCAGCATTTT.

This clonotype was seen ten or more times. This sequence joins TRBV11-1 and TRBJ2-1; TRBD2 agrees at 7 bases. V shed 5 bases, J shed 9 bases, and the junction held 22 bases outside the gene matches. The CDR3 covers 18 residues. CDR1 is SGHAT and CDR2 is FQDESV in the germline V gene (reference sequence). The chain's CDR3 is CASSPPFRLAVRRSEQFF. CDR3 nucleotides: TGTGCCAGCAGCCCCCCTTTTAGGCTAGCGGTCCGTAGAAGTGAGCAGTTCTTC. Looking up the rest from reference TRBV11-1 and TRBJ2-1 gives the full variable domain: EAEVAQSPRYKITEKSQAVAFWCDPISGHATLYWYRQILGQGPELLVQFQDESVVDDSQLPKDRFSAERLKGVDSTLKIQPAELGDSAMYLCASSPPFRLAVRRSEQFFGPGTRLTVL.

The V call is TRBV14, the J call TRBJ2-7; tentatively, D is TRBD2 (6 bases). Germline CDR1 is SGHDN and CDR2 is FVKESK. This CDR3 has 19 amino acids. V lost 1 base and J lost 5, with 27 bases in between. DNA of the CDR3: TGTGCCAGCAGCCAAGTAGCAGGGCGAGGGAGAGGAGGGAAGAACGAGCAGTACTTC. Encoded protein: CASSQVAGRGRGGKNEQYF. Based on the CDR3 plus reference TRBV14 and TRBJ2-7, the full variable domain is EAGVTQFPSHSVIEKGQTVTLRCDPISGHDNLYWYRRVMGKEIKFLLHFVKESKQDESGMPNNRFLAERTGGTYSTLKVQPAELEDSGVYFCASSQVAGRGRGGKNEQYFGPGTRLTVT.

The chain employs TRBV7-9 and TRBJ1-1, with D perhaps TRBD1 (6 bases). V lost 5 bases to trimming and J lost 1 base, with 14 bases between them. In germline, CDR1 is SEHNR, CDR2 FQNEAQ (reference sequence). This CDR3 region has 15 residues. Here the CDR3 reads CASSPITGANTEAFF. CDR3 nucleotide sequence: TGTGCCAGCAGCCCGATTACGGGGGCGAACACTGAAGCTTTCTTT.

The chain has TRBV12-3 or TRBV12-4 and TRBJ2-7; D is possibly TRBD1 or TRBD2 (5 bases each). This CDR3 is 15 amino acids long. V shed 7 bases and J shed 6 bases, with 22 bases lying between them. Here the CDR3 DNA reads TGTGCCAGCACCCCCGGGGCATATCGCCTTAGCGAGCAGTACTTC. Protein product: CASTPGAYRLSEQYF.

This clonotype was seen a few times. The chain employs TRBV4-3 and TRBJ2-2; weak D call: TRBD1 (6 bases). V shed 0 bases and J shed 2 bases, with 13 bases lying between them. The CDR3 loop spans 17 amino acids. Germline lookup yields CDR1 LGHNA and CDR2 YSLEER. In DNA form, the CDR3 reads TGCGCCAGCAGCCAAGACCCAGGGGTCCAAAACACCGGGGAGCTGTTTTTT. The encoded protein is CASSQDPGVQNTGELFF.

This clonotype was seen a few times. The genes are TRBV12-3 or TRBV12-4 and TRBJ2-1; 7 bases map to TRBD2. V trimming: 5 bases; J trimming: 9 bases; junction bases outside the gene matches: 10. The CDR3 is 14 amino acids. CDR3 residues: CASSLMGGDAEQFF. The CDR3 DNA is TGTGCCAGCAGTCTTATGGGGGGGGACGCTGAGCAGTTCTTC.

CDR3 nucleotides: TGCGCCAGCAGCTTGAATGGGAACTCCTACAATGAGCAGTTCTTC. Translating it yields CASSLNGNSYNEQFF. The rearrangement joins TRBV5-1 to TRBJ2-1; D ambiguous. V dropped 1 base and J dropped 0 bases, with 8 bases sitting between them. Germline CDR1 and CDR2: SGHRS and YFSETQ. The CDR3 covers 15 residues.

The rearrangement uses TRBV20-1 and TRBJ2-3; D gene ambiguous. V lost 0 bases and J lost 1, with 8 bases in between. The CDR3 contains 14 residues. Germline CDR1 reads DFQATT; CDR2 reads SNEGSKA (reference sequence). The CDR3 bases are TGCAGTGCTAGAGATAATTGGGGCACAGATACGCAGTATTTT. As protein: CSARDNWGTDTQYF.

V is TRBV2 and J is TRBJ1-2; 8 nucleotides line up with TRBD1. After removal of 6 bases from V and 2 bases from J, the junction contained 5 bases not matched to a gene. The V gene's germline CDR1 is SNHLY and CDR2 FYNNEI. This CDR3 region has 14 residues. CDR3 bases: TGTGCCAGCAGCGGGGACAGGATGAACTATGGCTACACCTTC. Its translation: CASSGDRMNYGYTF.

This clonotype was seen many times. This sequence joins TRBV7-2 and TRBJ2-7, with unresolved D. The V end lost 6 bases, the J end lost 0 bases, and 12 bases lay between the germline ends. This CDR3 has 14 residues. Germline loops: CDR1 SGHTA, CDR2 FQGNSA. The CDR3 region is CASSLLGSSYEQYF. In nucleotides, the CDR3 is TGTGCCAGCAGTTTATTAGGCAGCTCCTACGAGCAGTACTTC. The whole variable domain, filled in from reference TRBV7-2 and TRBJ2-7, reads GAGVSQSPSNKVTEKGKDVELRCDPISGHTALYWYRQSLGQGLEFLIYFQGNSAPDKSGLPSDRFSAERTGGSVSTLTIQRTQQEDSAVYLCASSLLGSSYEQYFGPGTRLTVT.

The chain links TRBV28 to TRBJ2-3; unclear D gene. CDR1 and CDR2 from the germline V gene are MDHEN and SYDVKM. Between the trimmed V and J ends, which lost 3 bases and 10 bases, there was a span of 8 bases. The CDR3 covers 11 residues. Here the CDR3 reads CASSFQTAQYF. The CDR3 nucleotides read TGTGCCAGCAGTTTCCAGACGGCGCAGTATTTT.

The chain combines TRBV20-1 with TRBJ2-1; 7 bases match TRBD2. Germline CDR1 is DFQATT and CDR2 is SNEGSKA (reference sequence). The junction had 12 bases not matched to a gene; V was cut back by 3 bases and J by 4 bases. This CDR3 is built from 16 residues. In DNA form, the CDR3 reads TGCAGTGCTAGGGGACCCCGGCGGGAGATTTACAATGAGCAGTTCTTC. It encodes CSARGPRREIYNEQFF.

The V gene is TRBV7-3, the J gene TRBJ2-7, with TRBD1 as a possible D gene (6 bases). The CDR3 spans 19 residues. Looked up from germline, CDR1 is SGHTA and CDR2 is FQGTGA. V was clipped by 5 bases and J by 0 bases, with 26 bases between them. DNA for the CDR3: TGTGCCAGCAGCGAATTACTATCCGGGACACCTTCTAGCTCCTACGAGCAGTACTTC. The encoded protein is CASSELLSGTPSSSYEQYF.

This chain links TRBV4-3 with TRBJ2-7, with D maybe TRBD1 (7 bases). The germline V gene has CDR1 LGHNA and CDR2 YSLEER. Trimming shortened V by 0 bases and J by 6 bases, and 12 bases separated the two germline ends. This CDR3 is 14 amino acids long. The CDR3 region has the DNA TGCGCCAGCAGCCAAGATCCCAGGGGGGTCGAGCAGTACTTC. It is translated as CASSQDPRGVEQYF.

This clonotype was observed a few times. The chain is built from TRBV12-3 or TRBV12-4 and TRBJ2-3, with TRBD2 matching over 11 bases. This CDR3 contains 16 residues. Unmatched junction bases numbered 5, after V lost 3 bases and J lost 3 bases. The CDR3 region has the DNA TGTGCCAGCAGTTTGTCCCTAGCGGGGGGTACAGATACGCAGTATTTT. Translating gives CASSLSLAGGTDTQYF.

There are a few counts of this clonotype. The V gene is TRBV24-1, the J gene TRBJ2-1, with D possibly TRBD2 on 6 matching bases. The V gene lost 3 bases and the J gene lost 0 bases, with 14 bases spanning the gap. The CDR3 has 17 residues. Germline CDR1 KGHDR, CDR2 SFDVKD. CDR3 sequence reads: CATSDPGLPSSYNEQFF. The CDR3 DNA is TGTGCCACCAGTGATCCGGGACTCCCCAGCTCCTACAATGAGCAGTTCTTC.

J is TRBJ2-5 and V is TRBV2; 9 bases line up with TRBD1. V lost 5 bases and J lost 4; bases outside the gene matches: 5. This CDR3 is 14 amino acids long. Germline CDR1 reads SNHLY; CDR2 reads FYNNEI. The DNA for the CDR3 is TGTGCCAGCAGTAGGGACAGGGCAGGAGAGACCCAGTACTTC. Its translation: CASSRDRAGETQYF.

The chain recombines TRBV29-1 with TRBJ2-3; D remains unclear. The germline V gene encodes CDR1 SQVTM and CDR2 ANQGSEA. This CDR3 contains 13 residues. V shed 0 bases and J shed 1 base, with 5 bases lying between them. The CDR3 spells CSVEDGGTDTQYF. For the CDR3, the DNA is TGCAGCGTTGAAGATGGCGGCACAGATACGCAGTATTTT.

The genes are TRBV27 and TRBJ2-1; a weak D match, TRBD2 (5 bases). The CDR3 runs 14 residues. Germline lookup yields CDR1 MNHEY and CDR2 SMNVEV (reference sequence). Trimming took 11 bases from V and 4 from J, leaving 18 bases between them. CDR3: CASQRLASYNEQFF. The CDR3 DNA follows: TGTGCCTCCCAGCGGCTAGCAAGTTACAATGAGCAGTTCTTC.

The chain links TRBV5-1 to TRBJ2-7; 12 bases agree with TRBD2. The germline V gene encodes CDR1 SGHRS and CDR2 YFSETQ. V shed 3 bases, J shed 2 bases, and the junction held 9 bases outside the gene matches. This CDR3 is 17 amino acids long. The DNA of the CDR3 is TGCGCCAGCAGCTCCCCGAGACTAGCGGGAGAGCCCTACGAGCAGTACTTC. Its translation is CASSSPRLAGEPYEQYF. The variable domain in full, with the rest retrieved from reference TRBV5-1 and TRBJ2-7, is KAGVTQTPRYLIKTRGQQVTLSCSPISGHRSVSWYQQTPGQGLQFLFEYFSETQRNKGNFPGRFSGRQFSNSRSEMNVSTLELGDSALYLCASSSPRLAGEPYEQYFGPGTRLTVT.

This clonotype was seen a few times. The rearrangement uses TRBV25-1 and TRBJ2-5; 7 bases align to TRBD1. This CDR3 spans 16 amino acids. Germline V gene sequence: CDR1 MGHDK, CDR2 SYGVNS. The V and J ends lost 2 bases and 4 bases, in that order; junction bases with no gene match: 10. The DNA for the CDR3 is TGTGCCAGCAGTGAAACTTCACAGGGGATAAGAGAGACCCAGTACTTC. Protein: CASSETSQGIRETQYF.

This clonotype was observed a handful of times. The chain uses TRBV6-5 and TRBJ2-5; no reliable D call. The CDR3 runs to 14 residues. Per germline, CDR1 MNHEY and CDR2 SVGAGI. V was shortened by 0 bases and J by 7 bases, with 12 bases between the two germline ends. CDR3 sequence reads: CASSYSGPLGTQYF. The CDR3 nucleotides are TGTGCCAGCAGTTACTCAGGGCCCCTCGGGACCCAGTACTTC.

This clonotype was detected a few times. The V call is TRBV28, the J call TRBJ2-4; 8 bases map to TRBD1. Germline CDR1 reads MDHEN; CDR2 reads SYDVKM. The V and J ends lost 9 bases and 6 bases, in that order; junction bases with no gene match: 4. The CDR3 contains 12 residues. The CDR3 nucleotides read TGTGCCAGTCAGGGGGCTGGAAACATTCAGTACTTC. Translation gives CASQGAGNIQYF.

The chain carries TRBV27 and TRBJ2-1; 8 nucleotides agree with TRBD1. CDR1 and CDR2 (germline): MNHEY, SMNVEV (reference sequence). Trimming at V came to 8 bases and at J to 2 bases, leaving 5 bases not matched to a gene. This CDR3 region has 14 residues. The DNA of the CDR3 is TGTGCCAGCCGGACAGGGAGCCCCTACAATGAGCAGTTCTTC. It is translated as CASRTGSPYNEQFF.

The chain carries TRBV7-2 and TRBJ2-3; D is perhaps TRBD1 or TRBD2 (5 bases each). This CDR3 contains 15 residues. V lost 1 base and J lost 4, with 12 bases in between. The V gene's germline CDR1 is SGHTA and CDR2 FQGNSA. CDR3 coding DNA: TGTGCCAGCAGCTTAGAATGGGGGACGCCAGATACGCAGTATTTT. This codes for CASSLEWGTPDTQYF.

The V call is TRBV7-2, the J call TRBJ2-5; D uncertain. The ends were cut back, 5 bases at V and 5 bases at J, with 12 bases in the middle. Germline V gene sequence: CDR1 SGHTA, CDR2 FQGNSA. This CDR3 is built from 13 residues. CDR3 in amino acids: CASSEPPRETQYF. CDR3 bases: TGTGCCAGCAGCGAACCCCCGAGGGAGACCCAGTACTTC.

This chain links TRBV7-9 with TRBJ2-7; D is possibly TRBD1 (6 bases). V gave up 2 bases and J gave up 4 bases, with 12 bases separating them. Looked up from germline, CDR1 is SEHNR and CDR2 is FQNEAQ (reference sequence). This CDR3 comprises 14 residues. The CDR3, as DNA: TGTGCCAGCAGCTTATCAGAACAGGGTTACGAGCAGTACTTC. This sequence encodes CASSLSEQGYEQYF.

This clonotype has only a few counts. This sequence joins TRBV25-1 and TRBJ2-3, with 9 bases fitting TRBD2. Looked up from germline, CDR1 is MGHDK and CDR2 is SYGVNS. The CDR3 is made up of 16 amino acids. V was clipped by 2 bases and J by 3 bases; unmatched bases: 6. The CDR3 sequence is CASSETLAGETDTQYF. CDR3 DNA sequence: TGTGCCAGCAGTGAAACGTTAGCGGGAGAAACAGATACGCAGTATTTT.

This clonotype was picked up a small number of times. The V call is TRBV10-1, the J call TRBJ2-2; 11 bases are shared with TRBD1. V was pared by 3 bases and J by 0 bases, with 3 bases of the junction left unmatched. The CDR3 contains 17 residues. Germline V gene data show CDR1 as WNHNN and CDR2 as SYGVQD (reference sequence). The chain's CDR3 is CASSDGTGGPNTGELFF. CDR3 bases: TGCGCCAGCAGTGATGGGACAGGGGGACCGAACACCGGGGAGCTGTTTTTT.